This T cell receptor (beta chain) was identified during a study of blood T cell repertoires in COVID-19. Germline CDR1 and CDR2: SGHAT and FQNNGV. The CDR3 contains 14 residues. Trimming took off 1 base at V and 11 bases at J, with 12 bases between the two ends. Measured with immunoSEQ multiplex PCR; TCRdb has only the in-frame clones, and not every one. The sample contains 300,000 to 350,000 clones, around nine tenths of which appear only once. The V and J genes are TRBV11-2 and TRBJ1-6; D is possibly TRBD1 (6 bases). This clonotype originated in a man aged 30 to 39 who had recovered from COVID-19. Sequenced sample: PBMCs or T cells enriched from blood (not recorded which). The CDR3 nucleotides are TGTGCCAGCAGCTTAGCCACAGGGTTGCCACCCCTCCACTTT. Encoded protein: CASSLATGLPPLHF.